The T cell receptor beta chain under discussion was sequenced for a study of blood T cell repertoires in COVID-19. Germline V gene lookup returns CDR1 KGHSH and CDR2 LQKENI. J lost 0 bases, V lost 1 base, and 11 bases had no gene match. CDR3 size: 18 residues. Sequencing was performed with immunoSEQ multiplex PCR; in TCRdb, only in-frame clones are kept and a portion is missing. The repertoire consists of some 270,000 clones, with approximately 89% occurring once and the leading ten covering about 8.8%. This TCR was sampled from a man in his forties with active or convalescent COVID-19. The sequenced sample was peripheral blood. The rearrangement uses TRBV18 and TRBJ2-7, with TRBD2 matching 8 bases. The CDR3 bases are TGTGCCAGCTCACCACGGCAGGGTACTAGCGGAAGCTCCTACGAGCAGTACTTC. The encoded protein is CASSPRQGTSGSSYEQYF.